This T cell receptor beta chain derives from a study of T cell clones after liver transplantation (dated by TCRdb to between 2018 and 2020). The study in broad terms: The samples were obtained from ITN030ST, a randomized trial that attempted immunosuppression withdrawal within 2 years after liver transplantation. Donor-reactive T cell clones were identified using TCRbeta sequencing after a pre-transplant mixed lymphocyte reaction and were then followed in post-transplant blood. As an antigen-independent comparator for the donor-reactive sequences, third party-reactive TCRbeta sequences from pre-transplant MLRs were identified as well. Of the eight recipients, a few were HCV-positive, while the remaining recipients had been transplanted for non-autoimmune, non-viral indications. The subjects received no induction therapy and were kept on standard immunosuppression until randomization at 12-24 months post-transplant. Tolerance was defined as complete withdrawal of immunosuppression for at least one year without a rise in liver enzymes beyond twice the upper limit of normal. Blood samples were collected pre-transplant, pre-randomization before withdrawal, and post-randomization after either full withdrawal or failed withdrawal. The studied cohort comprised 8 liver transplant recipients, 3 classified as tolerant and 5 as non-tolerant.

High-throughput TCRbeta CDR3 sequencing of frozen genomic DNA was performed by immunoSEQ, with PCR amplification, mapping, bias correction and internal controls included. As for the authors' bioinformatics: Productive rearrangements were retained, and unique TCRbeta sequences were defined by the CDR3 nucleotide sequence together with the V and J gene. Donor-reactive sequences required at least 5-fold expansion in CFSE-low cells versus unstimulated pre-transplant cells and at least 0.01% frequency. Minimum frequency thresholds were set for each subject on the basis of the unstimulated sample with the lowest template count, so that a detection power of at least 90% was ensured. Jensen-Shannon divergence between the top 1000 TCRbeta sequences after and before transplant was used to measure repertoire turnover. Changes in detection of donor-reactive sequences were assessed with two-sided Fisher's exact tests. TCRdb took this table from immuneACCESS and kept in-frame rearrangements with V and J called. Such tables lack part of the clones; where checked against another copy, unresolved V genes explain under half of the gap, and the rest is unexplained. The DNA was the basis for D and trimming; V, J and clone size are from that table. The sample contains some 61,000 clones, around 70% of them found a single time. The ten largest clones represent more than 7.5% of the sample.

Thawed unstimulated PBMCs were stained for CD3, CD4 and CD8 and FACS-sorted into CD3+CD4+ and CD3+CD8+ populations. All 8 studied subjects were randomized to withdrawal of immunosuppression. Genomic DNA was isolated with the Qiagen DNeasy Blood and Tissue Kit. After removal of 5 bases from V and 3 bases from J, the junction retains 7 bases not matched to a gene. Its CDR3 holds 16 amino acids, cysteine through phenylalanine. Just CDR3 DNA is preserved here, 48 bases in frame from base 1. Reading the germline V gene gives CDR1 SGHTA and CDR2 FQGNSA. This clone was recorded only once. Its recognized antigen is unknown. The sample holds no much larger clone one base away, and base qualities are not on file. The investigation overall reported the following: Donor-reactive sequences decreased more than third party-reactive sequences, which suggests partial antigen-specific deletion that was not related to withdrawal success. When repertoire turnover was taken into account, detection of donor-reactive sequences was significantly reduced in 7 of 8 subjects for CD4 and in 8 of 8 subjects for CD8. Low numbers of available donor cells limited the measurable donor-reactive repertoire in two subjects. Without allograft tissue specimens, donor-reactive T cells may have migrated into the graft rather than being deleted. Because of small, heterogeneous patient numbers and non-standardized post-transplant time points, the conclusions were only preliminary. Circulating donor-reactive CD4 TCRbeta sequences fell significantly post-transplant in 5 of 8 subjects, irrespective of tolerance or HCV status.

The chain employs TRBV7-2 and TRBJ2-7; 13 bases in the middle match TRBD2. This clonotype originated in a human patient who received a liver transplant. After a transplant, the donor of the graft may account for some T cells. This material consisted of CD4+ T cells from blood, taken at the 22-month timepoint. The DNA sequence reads TGTGCCAGCAGCACCACTAGCGGGGGGGCTTTCTACGAGCAGTACTTC. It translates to CASSTTSGGAFYEQYF.